The 7 T cell receptor beta chains below come from one sample, sequenced in a study of T cell responses to AZD1222 COVID-19 vaccine. Data came from immunoSEQ multiplex PCR; TCRdb stores just in-frame clones and leaves some out. This table has fewer than 150,000 clones, roughly nine tenths appearing once. The specimen was peripheral blood, collected on day 0 of AZD1222 vaccination. All receptors derive from an adult in good health.

The chain joins TRBV3-1 (or the pseudogene TRBV3-2) to TRBJ2-7; 10 bases are shared with TRBD1. Germline-derived CDR1 and CDR2 are LGHDT and YNNKEL (reference sequence). This CDR3 is 13 amino acids long. V shed 4 bases, J shed 6 bases, and the junction held 3 bases outside the gene matches. CDR3 sequence reads: CASSRRQGAEQYF. The CDR3 bases are TGTGCCAGCAGCCGACGACAGGGGGCCGAGCAGTACTTC.

The chain combines TRBV5-1 with TRBJ1-1, with 7 positions matching TRBD1. CDR1 and CDR2 (germline): SGHRS, YFSETQ. The CDR3 extends over 13 amino acids. The V segment lost 4 bases and the J segment 1 base; nucleotides outside the gene matches: 1. The CDR3 sequence is CASSRDRNTEAFF. CDR3 DNA: TGCGCCAGCAGCCGGGACAGGAACACTGAAGCTTTCTTT.

The chain uses TRBV4-3 and TRBJ2-1; 7 bases are shared with TRBD1. The V gene end was trimmed by 1 base and the J gene end by 3 bases; junction bases not matched to a gene: 12. The CDR3 sequence is 18 residues long. Germline loops: CDR1 LGHNA, CDR2 YSLEER. CDR3 nucleotide sequence: TGCGCCAGCAGCCAAGGCCCGACGGGGACAGACGGCTACAATGAGCAGTTCTTC. Its protein product is CASSQGPTGTDGYNEQFF.

The rearrangement uses TRBV18 and TRBJ2-5, with D perhaps TRBD1 (5 bases). CDR1 is KGHSH and CDR2 is LQKENI in the germline V gene. The CDR3 contains 14 residues. Deletions cut 6 bases from V and 2 bases from J, with 13 bases between. As DNA, the CDR3 is TGTGCCAGCTCCCTGACAGTTATTCAAGAGACCCAGTACTTC. This sequence encodes CASSLTVIQETQYF.

CDR3 loop: CASSFRQLNTEAFF. CDR3 coding DNA: TGTGCCAGCAGCTTCCGACAGTTGAACACTGAAGCTTTCTTT. V gene TRBV5-4 combines with J gene TRBJ1-1; perhaps TRBD1 as D (5 bases). The CDR3 has 14 amino acids. Trimming left V 2 bases short and J 0 bases short, with 8 bases between. The germline CDR1 and CDR2 sequences are SGHNT and YYREEE (reference sequence).

The chain recombines TRBV3-1 (or the pseudogene TRBV3-2) with TRBJ1-2, with D uncertain. This CDR3 spans 13 amino acids. Deletions cut 5 bases from V and 4 bases from J, with 11 bases between. Per germline, CDR1 LGHDT and CDR2 YNNKEL (reference sequence). The CDR3: CASSARGSYGYTF. CDR3 DNA: TGTGCCAGCAGCGCCCGAGGCAGCTATGGCTACACCTTC.

The J gene is TRBJ1-6, the V gene TRBV9, with D uncertain. Trimming removed 3 bases from V and 0 bases from J, with 10 bases in between. This CDR3 is 16 amino acids long. The V gene's germline CDR1 is SGDLS and CDR2 YYNGEE. The DNA of the CDR3 is TGTGCCAGCAGCGCCGAGGAAAGCTCCTATAATTCACCCCTCCACTTT. Its translation: CASSAEESSYNSPLHF. Full variable domain (remainder filled in from reference TRBV9 and TRBJ1-6): DSGVTQTPKHLITATGQRVTLRCSPRSGDLSVYWYQQSLDQGLQFLIQYYNGEERAKGNILERFSAQQFPDLHSELNLSSLELGDSALYFCASSAEESSYNSPLHFGNGTRLTVT.